Below, 26 T cell receptor beta chains from the same sample are listed, as sequenced in a study of blood T cells in healthy people across ages. The authors ran a second PCR of roughly 6 to 11 cycles using a sample-barcoded 5' primer and a J-beta primer mix. One entry per CDR3 protein, called by TCRdb with MiXCR from the 5' RACE reads. Of approximately 900,000 distinct CDR3 sequences detected, roughly 43% appear once; the ten largest clones hold around an eighth. Sequencing was carried out using blood. These TCRs come from a man younger than 45 in good health.

This chain links TRBV29-1 with TRBJ1-1; D possibly corresponds to TRBD1 (5 bases). Germline-derived CDR1 and CDR2 are SQVTM and ANQGSEA. CDR3 length: 14 amino acids. With 1 base removed from V and 0 bases from J, the gap between germline ends came to 9 bases. The CDR3 here is CSVEGGSLNTEAFF. The CDR3 nucleotides read TGCAGCGTTGAAGGGGGCAGTCTGAACACTGAAGCTTTCTTT.

This clonotype was observed a handful of times. The chain recombines TRBV27 with TRBJ1-2, with 9 bases identical to TRBD1. This CDR3 has 17 amino acids. Germline V gene sequence: CDR1 MNHEY, CDR2 SMNVEV (reference sequence). The V segment lost 3 bases and the J segment 2 bases; nucleotides outside the gene matches: 10. As DNA, the CDR3 is TGTGCCAGCAGTTTGACCGACGGGACAGGGCTAAACTATGGCTACACCTTC. Protein product: CASSLTDGTGLNYGYTF.

The chain is built from TRBV20-1 and TRBJ2-5; no clear D. Trimming removed 0 bases from V and 0 bases from J, with 5 bases in between. CDR3 length: 13 residues. Germline V gives CDR1 DFQATT, CDR2 SNEGSKA (reference sequence). In DNA form, the CDR3 reads TGCAGTGCTAGAGAAACTTACCAAGAGACCCAGTACTTC. This translates into CSARETYQETQYF.

This clonotype was observed a handful of times. The chain recombines TRBV11-2 with TRBJ2-7, with 10 bases fitting TRBD1. The V gene end was trimmed by 7 bases and the J gene end by 2 bases; junction bases not matched to a gene: 5. The CDR3 is 14 residues long. The germline gives CDR1 SGHAT, CDR2 FQNNGV. The CDR3 nucleotides are TGTGCCAGCACCCCTGGACAGGGGGCCTACGAGCAGTACTTC. Translating it yields CASTPGQGAYEQYF.

CDR3 sequence: CASSQDLEERAYEQYF. The CDR3 DNA reads TGTGCCAGCAGCCAAGATTTGGAGGAGAGGGCCTACGAGCAGTACTTC. The rearrangement links TRBV4-2 to TRBJ2-7, with D possibly matching TRBD2 (5 bases). Germline CDR1 LGHNA, CDR2 YNFKEQ. CDR3 length equals 16 residues. Trimming removed 0 bases from V and 2 bases from J, with 14 bases in between.

This clonotype was observed a few times. J is TRBJ1-4 and V is TRBV29-1; no clear D gene. The CDR3 runs 11 residues. Germline V lookup: CDR1 SQVTM, CDR2 ANQGSEA. CDR3 sequence (DNA): TGCGCGGTAGCAACTAATGAAAAACTGTTTTTT. Protein sequence: CAVATNEKLFF.

J is TRBJ2-4 and V is TRBV7-2; D is tentatively TRBD1 or TRBD2 (5 bases each). The CDR3 sequence is 16 residues long. The V end lost 5 bases, the J end lost 0 bases, and 14 bases lay between the germline ends. CDR1 is SGHTA and CDR2 is FQGNSA in the germline V gene. The CDR3 bases are TGTGCCAGCAGCCGGGGCGGAGTAATAGCCAAAAACATTCAGTACTTC. Translating gives CASSRGGVIAKNIQYF.

V usage is TRBV5-6 and J usage is TRBJ1-2, with D tentatively TRBD1 (6 bases). V shed 1 base and J shed 9 bases, with 10 bases lying between them. The V gene's germline CDR1 is SGHDT and CDR2 YYEEEE. This CDR3 comprises 12 residues. The CDR3 protein is CASSLPTGSYTF. The CDR3 coding sequence is TGTGCCAGCAGCTTGCCTACAGGGAGCTACACCTTC.

The DNA for the CDR3 is TGCGCCAGCAGCCCGGGACAGGGACAGTCTGGCTACACCTTC. Protein sequence: CASSPGQGQSGYTF. This chain connects TRBV5-1 to TRBJ1-2, with 9 bases fitting TRBD1. The CDR3 consists of 14 residues. After removal of 4 bases from V and 7 bases from J, the junction contained 8 bases not matched to a gene. The germline V gene encodes CDR1 SGHRS and CDR2 YFSETQ.

The gene calls are TRBV11-2 and TRBJ2-6; weak D call: TRBD1 (6 bases). Trimming stripped 4 bases from V and 2 bases from J, with 9 bases between. The CDR3 runs 15 residues. Germline CDR1 SGHAT, CDR2 FQNNGV. DNA of the CDR3: TGTGCCAGCAGCTGGAACAGGGCTGGGGCCAACGTCCTGACTTTC. Translated, it gives CASSWNRAGANVLTF.

This chain connects TRBV6-2 or TRBV6-3 to TRBJ2-7; 10 positions agree with TRBD1. CDR1 MNHEY and CDR2 SVGEGT come from the germline V gene. The CDR3 runs 14 residues. Germline trimming cut 6 bases from V and 5 bases from J; bases unmatched to any gene: 7. The CDR3 sequence is CASRATGGENEQYF. CDR3 DNA: TGTGCCAGCAGAGCGACAGGGGGCGAGAACGAGCAGTACTTC.

The rearrangement links TRBV6-5 to TRBJ1-1; the D gene is possibly TRBD1 (5 bases). V shed 2 bases and J shed 4 bases, with 8 bases lying between them. Germline V gene data show CDR1 as MNHEY and CDR2 as SVGAGI. The CDR3 totals 13 residues. The CDR3 coding sequence is TGTGCCAGCAGTTACGGGGCAGTCACTGAAGCTTTCTTT. The encoded protein is CASSYGAVTEAFF.

This clonotype turned up a few times. The chain has TRBV7-2 and TRBJ2-3; D is uncertain. V was clipped by 2 bases and J by 5 bases, with 5 bases between them. The CDR3 consists of 12 residues. Germline lookup yields CDR1 SGHTA and CDR2 FQGNSA. The CDR3 sequence: CASSLNVDTQYF. The CDR3, as DNA: TGTGCCAGCAGCTTAAATGTAGATACGCAGTATTTT. The full variable domain, its missing parts supplied by reference TRBV7-2 and TRBJ2-3, is GAGVSQSPSNKVTEKGKDVELRCDPISGHTALYWYRQSLGQGLEFLIYFQGNSAPDKSGLPSDRFSAERTGGSVSTLTIQRTQQEDSAVYLCASSLNVDTQYFGPGTRLTVL.

This clonotype was counted between two and nine times. This chain uses TRBV6-5 with TRBJ2-7, with D perhaps TRBD1 (6 bases). The germline V and J ends were trimmed by 6 bases and 1 base, with 16 bases remaining between them. The CDR3 spans 15 residues. Germline CDR1 and CDR2: MNHEY and SVGAGI. The CDR3 here is CASSPRTVGSYEQYF. In nucleotides, the CDR3 is TGTGCCAGCAGCCCGAGGACAGTTGGGTCCTACGAGCAGTACTTC.

The chain carries TRBV9 and TRBJ2-7; D gene unclear. This CDR3 is built from 14 residues. Germline CDR1 SGDLS, CDR2 YYNGEE. V was pared by 10 bases and J by 5 bases, with 22 bases between. The CDR3 nucleotides are TGTGCCCGCGAATTCATGGATACTTGGGACGAGCAGTACTTC. Translated: CAREFMDTWDEQYF.

Ten or more counts support this clonotype. This sequence joins TRBV4-1 and TRBJ2-3; TRBD2 aligns across 7 bases. Trimming cost V 8 bases and J 5 bases; bases outside gene matches: 13. CDR1 is MGHRA and CDR2 is YSYEKL in the germline V gene. This CDR3 is built from 15 residues. Written as DNA, the CDR3 is TGCGCCAGCTCCTGGGCCAGCGGGGCAGGAGATACGCAGTATTTT. This encodes CASSWASGAGDTQYF.

This clonotype appeared once. V usage is TRBV20-1 and J usage is TRBJ2-5; 12 bases agree with TRBD2. Germline CDR1 DFQATT, CDR2 SNEGSKA (reference sequence). The V segment lost 6 bases and the J segment 3 bases; nucleotides outside the gene matches: 8. This CDR3 region has 15 residues. As DNA, the CDR3 is TGCAGTGCGCCTCCCCGACTAGCGGGGGAAGAGACCCAGTACTTC. Translation gives CSAPPRLAGEETQYF.

This chain uses TRBV5-1 with TRBJ2-3, with 11 bases matching TRBD1. Looked up from germline, CDR1 is SGHRS and CDR2 is YFSETQ. J was trimmed by 3 bases and V by 4 bases; bases with no gene match: 7. The CDR3 is 16 amino acids. DNA of the CDR3: TGCGCCAGCAGCACCGGACAGGGGGCGATGACAGATACGCAGTATTTT. It codes for CASSTGQGAMTDTQYF.

This clonotype was observed a handful of times. The V gene is TRBV3-1, the J gene TRBJ1-2; D remains unclear. The germline V gene has CDR1 LGHDT and CDR2 YNNKEL (reference sequence). Trimming took 1 base from V and 2 from J, leaving 11 bases between them. The length of the CDR3 is 15 residues. CDR3 coding DNA: TGTGCCAGCAGCCAAGGGGTCTACTCGAACTATGGCTACACCTTC. Translation: CASSQGVYSNYGYTF.

This chain joins TRBV4-2 and TRBJ2-5, with D perhaps TRBD1 or TRBD2 (6 bases each). The CDR3 length is 16 residues. CDR1 and CDR2 from the germline V gene are LGHNA and YNFKEQ. Trimming removed 0 bases at V and 2 bases at J, with 13 bases between. The CDR3 region has the DNA TGTGCCAGCAGCCAAGATTCGGGGGCAGGTCAAGAGACCCAGTACTTC. It codes for CASSQDSGAGQETQYF.

This clonotype was seen only once. This chain joins TRBV7-2 and TRBJ2-3, with D possibly being TRBD1 (5 bases). Between the trimmed V and J ends, which lost 5 bases and 8 bases, there was a span of 8 bases. The germline V gene encodes CDR1 SGHTA and CDR2 FQGNSA. The length of the CDR3 is 11 residues. CDR3 sequence (DNA): TGTGCCAGCAGCGGCCAGGGTACGCAGTATTTT. Translated, it gives CASSGQGTQYF.

This clonotype was seen only a few times. This chain links TRBV5-5 with TRBJ1-4, with D possibly matching TRBD1 (5 bases). V was cut by 1 base and J by 8 bases, with 15 bases left in between. CDR1 is SGHKS and CDR2 is YYEKEE in the germline V gene (reference sequence). This CDR3 is built from 15 residues. In DNA, the CDR3 is TGTGCCAGCAGCTTGCAGAGGGTTGCAGGGGAAAAACTGTTTTTT. Translating gives CASSLQRVAGEKLFF.

This clonotype was seen a few times. The J gene is TRBJ2-3, the V gene TRBV4-2; 8 bases fit TRBD2. CDR3 length: 17 residues. Unmatched junction bases numbered 10, after V lost 4 bases and J lost 1 base. The germline CDR1 and CDR2 sequences are LGHNA and YNFKEQ. CDR3 sequence reads: CASSRGSGGDGTDTQYF. The CDR3 bases are TGTGCCAGCAGCCGTGGGAGCGGGGGTGACGGCACAGATACGCAGTATTTT.

The rearrangement uses TRBV27 and TRBJ2-3; D unclear. V shed 6 bases and J shed 4 bases, with 11 bases lying between them. The CDR3 length is 13 residues. CDR1 and CDR2 from the germline V gene are MNHEY and SMNVEV (reference sequence). The CDR3 DNA sequence: TGTGCCAGCAGCCCGTCATACGCAGATACGCAGTATTTT. It yields the protein CASSPSYADTQYF.

This clonotype was counted ten times or more. This chain connects TRBV5-1 to TRBJ2-2; the match to TRBD1 covers 7 bases. In germline, CDR1 is SGHRS, CDR2 YFSETQ. The CDR3 runs to 14 residues. The V gene end was trimmed by 0 bases and the J gene end by 4 bases; junction bases not matched to a gene: 0. CDR3 DNA sequence: TGCGCCAGCAGCTTGGGACAGGGCACCGGGGAGCTGTTTTTT. This gives the protein CASSLGQGTGELFF.

This clonotype was seen a few times. V gene TRBV6-5 combines with J gene TRBJ2-1; TRBD2 matches 7 bases. The V gene's germline CDR1 is MNHEY and CDR2 SVGAGI. The CDR3 spans 18 residues. The V segment lost 2 bases and the J segment 0 bases; nucleotides outside the gene matches: 10. The chain's CDR3 is CASSYRWERTSSYNEQFF. CDR3 bases: TGTGCCAGCAGTTACCGCTGGGAGCGGACTAGCTCCTACAATGAGCAGTTCTTC.